These T cell receptor beta chains were read from a single sample in a study of T cell responses to AZD1222 COVID-19 vaccine. The data were produced by immunoSEQ multiplex PCR, yet TCRdb's version contains in-frame clones alone and is incomplete. The sample gives about 180,000 clones, about 90% of which show up once; roughly 2.5% is in the top ten. The specimen comprised peripheral blood, sampled on day 0 of AZD1222 vaccination. Every receptor here comes from an adult in good health. Both conserved end residues are part of each CDR3. The D gene is left open where the match is weak. Clone size is given for some rows only: seen once, a few or many times, or a class if the clone is expanded.

TGTGCCAGCAGCTTGGTGGGGGCCCCACGGACCGGGGAGCTGTTTTTT CASSLVGAPRTGELFF TRBJ2-2 TRBV5-6 once -
TGCGCCAGCAGCCGGACTAGCGGGAGAGATACGCAGTATTTT CASSRTSGRDTQYF TRBJ2-3 TRBV5-1 - TRBD2
TGTGCCAGCTCACCCGGGACAGGGGGCTGGAACACTGAAGCTTTCTTT CASSPGTGGWNTEAFF TRBJ1-1 TRBV18 few TRBD1
TGTGCCAGCAGCCAATCAAAGGGACTTTCCTACGAGCAGTACTTC CASSQSKGLSYEQYF TRBJ2-7 TRBV3-1/TRBV3-2 - -
TGTGCCAGCAGTTTATCATTCAGCCCCGGTGATGAGCAGTTCTTC CASSLSFSPGDEQFF TRBJ2-1 TRBV27 - -
TGCGCCAGCAGCCCGATAGGGGGGGGGAACACTGAAGCTTTCTTT CASSPIGGGNTEAFF TRBJ1-1 TRBV5-1 once -
TGCGCCAGCAGCCAAGAGGCAGATACGCAGTATTTT CASSQEADTQYF TRBJ2-3 TRBV4-1 - -
TGTGCCAGTAGTCAAAGTGCTTACGAGCAGTACTTC CASSQSAYEQYF TRBJ2-7 TRBV19 - -
TGTGCCAGTCGGTACTACGAGCAGTACTTC CASRYYEQYF TRBJ2-7 TRBV6-5 - -
TGTGCCAGCAGCCGAACACGACAAGGGGTTGGGAGCACAGATACGCAGTATTTT CASSRTRQGVGSTDTQYF TRBJ2-3 TRBV13 - -
TGTGCCAGTAAATACGGGCCCACCTACACCTTC CASKYGPTYTF TRBJ1-2 TRBV27 - -
TGTGCCAGCAGTTTTGACCGCACGGATGGCTACACCTTC CASSFDRTDGYTF TRBJ1-2 TRBV6-5 once -
TGTGCCAGCAGTGAATTAGTTAATTCACCCCTCCACTTT CASSELVNSPLHF TRBJ1-6 TRBV6-1 - -
TGTGCCAGCAGCCCACAGGGCTACGAGCAGTACTTC CASSPQGYEQYF TRBJ2-7 TRBV11-1 - -
TGTGCCAGCTATCGGGACAGATCTATGAACACTGAAGCTTTCTTT CASYRDRSMNTEAFF TRBJ1-1 TRBV6-5 - TRBD1
TGTGCCAGTGGACATTATGGCTACACCTTC CASGHYGYTF TRBJ1-2 TRBV2 - -
TGTGCCAGCAGCTCCACCACTTACGAGCAGTACTTC CASSSTTYEQYF TRBJ2-7 TRBV11-1 few -
TGTGCCAGCAGCCGGGGGGAGGCCTATGGCTACACCTTC CASSRGEAYGYTF TRBJ1-2 TRBV7-9 - -
TGTGCCAGCAGTGACCAGATGGGGGCGGCAGGCCACGAGCAGTACTTC CASSDQMGAAGHEQYF TRBJ2-7 TRBV6-1 - -
TGCGCCAGCAGCCCTCAACCGGGGAGCAATCAGCCCCAGCATTTT CASSPQPGSNQPQHF TRBJ1-5 TRBV5-1 - -
TGTGCCAGCAGCCAAGTAGCTAATGAGCAGTTCTTC CASSQVANEQFF TRBJ2-1 TRBV3-1/TRBV3-2 - -
TGTGCCAGTAGTCCTCCGGGCCCCACGCAGTATTTT CASSPPGPTQYF TRBJ2-3 TRBV19 once -
TGTGCCAGCAGCTTAGGGACGAATGGCTACGAGCAGTACTTC CASSLGTNGYEQYF TRBJ2-7 TRBV7-8 - -
TGTGCCAGTAGTAGTATCAGGGGCACTGAAGCTTTCTTT CASSSIRGTEAFF TRBJ1-1 TRBV19 - -
TGTGCCAGCAGCCGGGGGGGCTCTGGAAACACCATATATTTT CASSRGGSGNTIYF TRBJ1-3 TRBV3-1/TRBV3-2 - -
TGTGCCAGCAGTGAAGTAGGGAACAGGGCCGGCTACACCTTC CASSEVGNRAGYTF TRBJ1-2 TRBV6-1 - -
TGCGCCAGCAGCCCGGGGTGGGGGGCGTATCAGCCCCAGCATTTT CASSPGWGAYQPQHF TRBJ1-5 TRBV5-1 - -
TGTGTCAGAAGCTTAGGGGCTAGCGGGAGGTCATCCTACAATGAGCAGTTCTTC CVRSLGASGRSSYNEQFF TRBJ2-1 TRBV7-5 - -
TGCGCCAGCAGTGGGGGGACTTACAATGAGCAGTTCTTC CASSGGTYNEQFF TRBJ2-1 TRBV10-1 - -
TGTGCCAGCAGCTCACAAGGGGGCTCTACCTACAATGAGCAGTTCTTC CASSSQGGSTYNEQFF TRBJ2-1 TRBV7-3 - TRBD1
TGTGCCAGCAGTCCCTCGAGGACAGGGGAAGCTTTCTTT CASSPSRTGEAFF TRBJ1-1 TRBV12-3/TRBV12-4 - TRBD1
TGTGCCAGCAGTTTAATTGGGGGGAAACTGTTTTTT CASSLIGGKLFF TRBJ1-4 TRBV27 - -
TGTGCCAGCAGCCGGGACGTTAACACTGAAGCTTTCTTT CASSRDVNTEAFF TRBJ1-1 TRBV5-8 - -
TGTGCCAGTAGTAAGGGGGCAAGGAGAACAGATCAGCCCCAGCATTTT CASSKGARRTDQPQHF TRBJ1-5 TRBV19 - TRBD1
TGTGCCAGCAGCGGATCGGACAGCCCCGAGCAGTACTTC CASSGSDSPEQYF TRBJ2-7 TRBV5-5 - -
TGTGCCAGCAGCTTGGCCCTAGCGGGAGGAAACGGGGAGCTGTTTTTT CASSLALAGGNGELFF TRBJ2-2 TRBV5-8 - TRBD2
TGTGCCAGCAGCTCCCGGACTAGCGAGGTTTGGGGTGTGCAGTTCTTC CASSSRTSEVWGVQFF TRBJ2-1 TRBV11-2 - TRBD2
TGTGCTAGTGGTTATTGGTCAGGGGTCCCCGGGTACGAGCAGTACTTC CASGYWSGVPGYEQYF TRBJ2-7 TRBV12-5 - -
TGTGCCAGCAGTCTAAGCGGGGGAGAAGCAGATACGCAGTATTTT CASSLSGGEADTQYF TRBJ2-3 TRBV6-2/TRBV6-3 - TRBD2
TGCGCCAGCAGCTTGGCGGGGGAGACCCAGTACTTC CASSLAGETQYF TRBJ2-5 TRBV5-1 - -
TGTGCCAGCAGACCCACAGGGGGCGCGGGTCAGCCCCAGCATTTT CASRPTGGAGQPQHF TRBJ1-5 TRBV6-5 - TRBD1
TGTGCCAGCAGCCCGTGGGGACAGGGGAAAAGAGATACGCAGTATTTT CASSPWGQGKRDTQYF TRBJ2-3 TRBV6-2/TRBV6-3 - TRBD1
TGTGCCAGCAGTTCTTTGCCGGGACAGGGGGCGCTGGGCTACACCTTC CASSSLPGQGALGYTF TRBJ1-2 TRBV6-5 - TRBD1
TGTGCCAGCAGCTCGTTTTCACCGGGACAGGGGGCGGATGGCTACACCTTC CASSSFSPGQGADGYTF TRBJ1-2 TRBV7-2 - TRBD1
TGCGCCAGCAGCCCTGGACTAGCGGGAGCTTCCTACGAGCAGTACTTC CASSPGLAGASYEQYF TRBJ2-7 TRBV5-1 - TRBD2
TGTGCCAGTAGTATAGATCCCAAGGGAAGCCAGCCCCAGCATTTT CASSIDPKGSQPQHF TRBJ1-5 TRBV19 - -
TGTGCCAGCAGTTCAGGGGGCACCGCCGAGACCCAGTACTTC CASSSGGTAETQYF TRBJ2-5 TRBV6-5 - TRBD1
TGTGCCAGCAGCTTAGAGGCCACTAACTATGGCTACACCTTC CASSLEATNYGYTF TRBJ1-2 TRBV7-2 - -